This T cell receptor beta chain derives from a study of long-term antiretroviral therapy in people with HIV. Remarks on this clone: As yet, its antigen is unknown.

Notes on the study in general: The study collected blood between about 2003 and 2017, possibly under older ART regimens. Increased diversity was seen after ART, yet it remained lower than in transplant donor controls.

People in the study who had HIV all got their treatment in the United States. V lost 3 bases, J lost 1 base, and 0 bases stayed unmatched. CDR1 SGHRS and CDR2 YFSETQ come from the germline V gene. The CDR3 consists of 14 residues. The run of the v3.0 immunoSEQ assay was at survey level. It was roughly 35,000-50,000 T-cell genomes per sample that sequencing targeted. The repertoire was sequenced with immunoSEQ multiplex PCR; TCRdb's copy has only in-frame clones and lacks some. The repertoire holds roughly 19,000 clones, about four fifths seen once, with around a tenth in the top ten. The source is a man aged 40-50 years with HIV. This chain uses TRBV5-1 with TRBJ1-1, with 10 bases matching TRBD1. Sequenced material: unsorted PBMCs, taken around 2.4 years after starting antiretroviral therapy. This chain's CDR3 is CASSWDRGNTEAFF. CDR3 DNA: TGCGCCAGCAGCTGGGACAGGGGGAACACTGAAGCTTTCTTT.